The rows below give T cell receptor beta chains drawn from one sample of a study of T-cell reconstitution after alpha-beta-depleted transplantation in children. From the PCR reads, TCRdb called clonotypes with MiXCR, one entry per CDR3 protein. The profile covers almost 500,000 distinct CDR3 sequences, with approximately 13% appearing a single time and about 6% taken by the ten largest. The sample was PBMCs from the stem cell graft donor, taken from the stem cell graft. The source of these receptors is a human donor who donated a stem cell graft to a child with combined immunodeficiency. Each CDR3 is given with its conserved first and last residue. Each record gives: V gene, J gene, CDR3 protein.

TRBV4-3	TRBJ1-3	CASSQDQKSSGNTIYF
TRBV7-2	TRBJ2-7	CASSAGQGRGALRIYEQYF
TRBV12-3/TRBV12-4	TRBJ2-5	CAIRQGEETQYF
TRBV5-6	TRBJ2-7	CASSAVSAFYEQYF
TRBV10-2	TRBJ1-2	CASSDSGPGGYGYTF
TRBV27	TRBJ2-1	CASSLGDEGYEQFF
TRBV5-6	TRBJ1-2	CASSPIDRGNYGYTF
TRBV3-1	TRBJ2-2	CASSQDFRDSYTGELFF
TRBV5-6	TRBJ1-1	CASSLGPPDTEAFF
TRBV11-1	TRBJ2-2	CASSSRGNRGREYRNTGELFF